Below are 8 T cell receptor beta chains sequenced from a single sample in a study of identical twins. TCRdb re-called the 5' RACE reads with MiXCR, one entry per CDR3 protein. The data hold 600,000 to 700,000 distinct CDR3 sequences, with 21% observed a single time. This same sample was also taken into another study, of T cells expressing NK-cell markers.

The sample taken for sequencing was PBMCs. These receptors were collected from a young woman in good health.

The V call is TRBV7-9, the J call TRBJ2-2; 8 bases agree with TRBD1. The V segment lost 0 bases and the J segment 4 bases; nucleotides outside the gene matches: 1. The CDR3 contains 15 residues. Germline V gene lookup returns CDR1 SEHNR and CDR2 FQNEAQ (reference sequence). The CDR3 sequence is CASSLATGGTGELFF. The DNA of the CDR3 is TGTGCCAGCAGCTTAGCTACAGGGGGCACCGGGGAGCTGTTTTTT. Supplemented by reference TRBV7-9 and TRBJ2-2, the full variable domain reads DTGVSQNPRHKITKRGQNVTFRCDPISEHNRLYWYRQTLGQGPEFLTYFQNEAQLEKSRLLSDRFSAERPKGSFSTLEIQRTEQGDSAMYLCASSLATGGTGELFFGEGSRLTVL.

V usage is TRBV15 and J usage is TRBJ1-2, with D hard to call. The germline V gene encodes CDR1 LNHNV and CDR2 YYDKDF (reference sequence). This CDR3 is built from 14 residues. V lost 0 bases to trimming and J lost 7 bases, with 12 bases between them. The CDR3 loop reads CATSRDSAGSGYTF. The DNA for the CDR3 is TGTGCCACCAGCAGAGATTCGGCAGGTAGTGGCTACACCTTC. The variable domain in full, with the rest retrieved from reference TRBV15 and TRBJ1-2, is DAMVIQNPRYQVTQFGKPVTLSCSQTLNHNVMYWYQQKSSQAPKLLFHYYDKDFNNEADTPDNFQSRRPNTSFCFLDIRSPGLGDTAMYLCATSRDSAGSGYTFGSGTRLTVV.

This clonotype showed up many times. The V call is TRBV29-1, the J call TRBJ2-2, with D possibly matching TRBD1 (5 bases). With 7 bases removed from V and 1 base from J, the gap between germline ends came to 10 bases. The CDR3 has 13 amino acids. Looked up from germline, CDR1 is SQVTM and CDR2 is ANQGSEA. CDR3 nucleotide sequence: TGCAGCGCGGACACCCAGAACACCGGGGAGCTGTTTTTT. It specifies CSADTQNTGELFF.

V and J are TRBV6-1 and TRBJ1-1; 7 bases agree with TRBD1. CDR1 is MNHNS, CDR2 SASEGT, per germline. The J segment lost 6 bases and the V segment lost 5 bases, leaving 6 bases of the junction unmatched. This CDR3 contains 13 residues. In DNA, the CDR3 is TGTGCCAGCAGTCAGCCACAGGGGTCTGAAGCTTTCTTT. As protein: CASSQPQGSEAFF.

The chain is built from TRBV6-6 and TRBJ2-7; D not certain. The germline V gene encodes CDR1 MNHNY and CDR2 SVGAGI (reference sequence). The CDR3 runs to 13 residues. The germline V and J ends were trimmed by 6 bases and 4 bases, with 13 bases remaining between them. The CDR3 coding sequence is TGTGCCAGCAGGGCCGTCCCTATGTACGAGCAGTACTTC. Translating it yields CASRAVPMYEQYF.

The CDR3 DNA reads TGCGCCAGCAGCTCCTACCGGGGACGGGCCTACGAGCAGTACTTC. The encoded protein is CASSSYRGRAYEQYF. The chain combines TRBV5-1 with TRBJ2-7, with D tentatively TRBD1 or TRBD2 (5 bases each). Germline lookup yields CDR1 SGHRS and CDR2 YFSETQ. V was clipped by 3 bases and J by 2 bases, with 15 bases between them. The CDR3 totals 15 residues.

This clonotype has a handful of counts. V and J are TRBV7-2 and TRBJ2-7, with 11 bases aligning to TRBD2. V shed 5 bases, J shed 6 bases, and the junction held 9 bases outside the gene matches. This CDR3 has 15 amino acids. CDR1 is SGHTA, CDR2 FQGNSA, per germline. CDR3 coding DNA: TGTGCCAGCAGCCCGAGGGTTAGCGGGAGGGCCGAGCAGTACTTC. Translating gives CASSPRVSGRAEQYF.

This chain uses TRBV12-3 or TRBV12-4 with TRBJ2-2; 7 bases are a match to TRBD1. V lost 5 bases to trimming and J lost 5 bases; unmatched junction nucleotides: 5. The CDR3 sequence is 14 residues long. CDR3 residues: CASSPTGITGELFF. The CDR3 DNA follows: TGTGCCAGCAGTCCGACAGGGATAACCGGGGAGCTGTTTTTT.